This TCR beta chain was observed in a study of shared clonotypes between healthy human individuals. Profiling relied on immunoSEQ multiplex PCR, and the TCRdb table lists in-frame clones only, not all of them. The sample holds approximately 1,500,000 clones, approximately 98% seen once. Worth noting for this clone: Mismatch with germline at one junction end may stem from a read error.

This CDR3 contains 15 residues. Per germline, CDR1 SNHLY and CDR2 FYNNEI. This TCR was sampled from a man in his thirties or forties in good health. V usage is TRBV2 and J usage is TRBJ1-2, with 7 bases fitting TRBD1. The sample was naive CD4+ T cells sorted from blood. The subset: CD45RA+ positively selected. The CDR3 coding sequence is TGTGCCCGGGCCGGGTTTGGAATGGGACAGACTAGTGTCGCCTTC. It translates to CARAGFGMGQTSVAF. Looking up the rest from reference TRBV2 and TRBJ1-2 gives the full variable domain: EPEVTQTPSHQVTQMGQEVILRCVPISNHLYFYWYRQILGQKVEFLVSFYNNEISEKSEIFDDQFSVERPDGSNFTLKIRSTKLEDSAMYFCARAGFGMGQTSVAFGSGTRLTVV.